The rows below give T cell receptor beta chains drawn from one sample of a study of blood T cell repertoires in COVID-19. Generated by immunoSEQ multiplex PCR, the TCRdb table keeps only in-frame clones and is missing some. In the table there are about 210,000 clones, 80% of which are singletons. The source material was PBMCs or T cells enriched from blood (not recorded which). These receptors were collected from a man aged 25-40 years with acute COVID-19. Both conserved end residues are part of each CDR3.

j_call: TRBJ2-3
v_call: TRBV5-6
cdr3_aa: CASRRQGGESDTQYF

j_call: TRBJ2-2
v_call: TRBV5-1
cdr3_aa: CASSVGLAPNGRAGELFF

j_call: TRBJ1-6
v_call: TRBV10-3
cdr3_aa: CASGTGPNSPLHF

j_call: TRBJ2-3
v_call: TRBV18
cdr3_aa: CASSPRTGTGSTDTQYF

j_call: TRBJ2-5
v_call: TRBV4-1
cdr3_aa: CASSPNTGPETQYF

j_call: TRBJ1-2
v_call: TRBV28
cdr3_aa: CASSSTGGGGYTF

j_call: TRBJ2-1
v_call: TRBV2
cdr3_aa: CASRDNYNEQFF

j_call: TRBJ1-2
v_call: TRBV5-1
cdr3_aa: CASSLTGENYGYTF

j_call: TRBJ2-7
v_call: TRBV3-1/TRBV3-2
cdr3_aa: CASSPTGTAYEQYF

j_call: TRBJ1-1
v_call: TRBV19
cdr3_aa: CASLMNTEAFF

j_call: TRBJ2-5
v_call: TRBV4-2
cdr3_aa: CASSQEGSETQYF

j_call: TRBJ2-1
v_call: TRBV9
cdr3_aa: CASSERLATYNEQFF

j_call: TRBJ2-5
v_call: TRBV12-3/TRBV12-4
cdr3_aa: CASSRPSEETQYF

j_call: TRBJ1-3
v_call: TRBV19
cdr3_aa: CASSFLQGAGNTIYF

j_call: TRBJ2-5
v_call: TRBV3-1/TRBV3-2
cdr3_aa: CASSQDSGLAGIMSETQYF

j_call: TRBJ1-2
v_call: TRBV15
cdr3_aa: CATSSQRSYGYTF

j_call: TRBJ1-2
v_call: TRBV6-5
cdr3_aa: CASSHQDRGTGYTF

j_call: TRBJ2-7
v_call: TRBV19
cdr3_aa: CASSFGQGDYEQYF

j_call: TRBJ1-3
v_call: TRBV5-1
cdr3_aa: CASSSDRGLRNTIYF

j_call: TRBJ1-3
v_call: TRBV5-1
cdr3_aa: CASSLRAGVSGNTIYF

j_call: TRBJ1-6
v_call: TRBV5-4
cdr3_aa: CASSPWRADRVQHSPLHF

j_call: TRBJ1-4
v_call: TRBV11-2
cdr3_aa: CASSLELGVGKLFF

j_call: TRBJ2-3
v_call: TRBV9
cdr3_aa: CASSGPRSTDTQYF

j_call: TRBJ1-6
v_call: TRBV5-4
cdr3_aa: CASSFDPGQYNSPLHF

j_call: TRBJ2-1
v_call: TRBV9
cdr3_aa: CASSALVGSYNEQFF

j_call: TRBJ2-7
v_call: TRBV5-4
cdr3_aa: CASSSGTGDYEQYF

j_call: TRBJ1-5
v_call: TRBV27
cdr3_aa: CASAIRGGNQPQHF

j_call: TRBJ1-6
v_call: TRBV5-1
cdr3_aa: CASSPEGPRNSPLHF

j_call: TRBJ1-5
v_call: TRBV19
cdr3_aa: CATRGQGNQPQHF

j_call: TRBJ2-7
v_call: TRBV2
cdr3_aa: CASSDSLRTVPPF

j_call: TRBJ2-3
v_call: TRBV6-6
cdr3_aa: CASSYSQDREADTQYF

j_call: TRBJ2-1
v_call: TRBV4-1
cdr3_aa: CASSLGQGMLNEQFF

j_call: TRBJ2-3
v_call: TRBV18
cdr3_aa: CASSPRGQGATDTQYF

j_call: TRBJ1-2
v_call: TRBV6-5
cdr3_aa: CASSRSGQTNYGYTF

j_call: TRBJ2-2
v_call: TRBV5-1
cdr3_aa: CASSLTANTGELFF

j_call: TRBJ2-1
v_call: TRBV19
cdr3_aa: CASRTVAFGEQFF

j_call: TRBJ1-6
v_call: TRBV4-1
cdr3_aa: CASRPDSTGNSPLHF

j_call: TRBJ2-1
v_call: TRBV20-1
cdr3_aa: CSASGLAGKDEQFF

j_call: TRBJ1-5
v_call: TRBV18
cdr3_aa: CASSPLQGGGNQPQHF

j_call: TRBJ1-5
v_call: TRBV2
cdr3_aa: CASSEWTDSNQPQHF

j_call: TRBJ1-1
v_call: TRBV4-2
cdr3_aa: CAVDLGTGTNTEAFF

j_call: TRBJ2-1
v_call: TRBV9
cdr3_aa: CASSPRLGSGGLRGEQFF

j_call: TRBJ1-4
v_call: TRBV27
cdr3_aa: CASSLTGINEKLFF

j_call: TRBJ2-2
v_call: TRBV7-9
cdr3_aa: CASSLERQGRTGELFF

j_call: TRBJ1-2
v_call: TRBV28
cdr3_aa: CASSPQSPLNYGYTF